Included here is one T cell receptor (beta chain) sequence, with context. Methods used by the authors: Amplification of reference gene primers was used by the study to estimate nucleated cell counts. Produced via immunoSEQ multiplex PCR; TCRdb's table is partial and in-frame only. That table gives V, J and clone size, and the DNA gave D and trimming. The sample records 100,000 to 150,000 clones, approximately 68% being singletons. The sample belongs to a study of blood T cell repertoires in COVID-19. Study as a whole: The United States, Italy and Spain were the sources of the acute and convalescent COVID-19 samples. PBMCs, B-cell-depleted T cells, or T cells were the source of the cDNA or gDNA that made up the material.

The trim removed 1 base at V and 0 bases at J, leaving 6 bases unmatched. The CDR3 has 18 amino acids. Germline CDR1 MNHNS, CDR2 SASEGT. This TCR came from a woman aged 70-85 years with acute or convalescent COVID-19. The specimen sequenced was peripheral blood. The rearrangement links TRBV6-1 to TRBJ1-1; TRBD1 matches at 12 bases. The CDR3 sequence: CASSEVEGQGALNTEAFF. In DNA form, the CDR3 reads TGTGCCAGCAGTGAAGTGGAGGGACAGGGGGCTCTGAACACTGAAGCTTTCTTT.